This TCR beta chain was obtained from a study of T cell repertoires in cytomegalovirus infection. TCRdb redid the calling of the reads with MiXCR, one entry per CDR3 protein. The sample has approximately 110,000 distinct CDR3 sequences, around 10% seen once; the top ten hold roughly 31%. This clonotype was counted ten times or more. Its target is unknown. Sequencing was performed on PBMCs, sequenced either directly or after in vitro stimulation (not recorded which). This clonotype was obtained from a human donor in good health (CMV status not recorded). Some clones in this sample may be carry-over from other donors' samples.

The CDR3 nucleotides are TGTGCCAGCAGTTCCCGTTTGAATAGCAATCAGCCCCAGCATTTT. Protein sequence: CASSSRLNSNQPQHF. J is TRBJ1-5 and V is TRBV6-2 or TRBV6-3; D is unresolved. This CDR3 spans 15 amino acids. V was shortened by 4 bases and J by 0 bases, with 10 bases between the two germline ends. The V gene's germline CDR1 is MNHEY and CDR2 SVGEGT.